A single sample gave rise to the 15 T cell receptor beta chains below, sequenced in a study of CD8 T cells in ankylosing spondylitis. TCRdb reprocessed the 5' RACE reads via MiXCR and lists one record per CDR3 protein. The sample has about 150,000 distinct CDR3 sequences; approximately 44% are singletons. Sequenced input: synovial fluid, either unsorted or a sorted T cell fraction (not recorded which). These TCRs come from a male donor with ankylosing spondylitis.

The chain couples TRBV5-1 to TRBJ2-7; no definite D call. Trimming removed 0 bases at V and 5 bases at J, with 15 bases between. This CDR3 is built from 15 residues. Germline V CDR1 and CDR2: SGHRS, YFSETQ. CDR3 residues: CASSLGSFGGHEQYF. For the CDR3, the DNA is TGCGCCAGCAGCTTGGGATCCTTTGGCGGCCACGAGCAGTACTTC. The full variable domain, rest sourced from reference TRBV5-1 and TRBJ2-7, is KAGVTQTPRYLIKTRGQQVTLSCSPISGHRSVSWYQQTPGQGLQFLFEYFSETQRNKGNFPGRFSGRQFSNSRSEMNVSTLELGDSALYLCASSLGSFGGHEQYFGPGTRLTVT.

The table lists this clonotype with a count of one. The chain couples TRBV2 to TRBJ1-6; D is unresolved. Germline V lookup: CDR1 SNHLY, CDR2 FYNNEI. CDR3 length: 20 residues. The germline V and J ends were trimmed by 3 bases and 0 bases, with 21 bases remaining between them. Written as DNA, the CDR3 is TGTGCCAGCAGTGAGTCCTTATGGTTACATTGGAGCTCCTATAATTCACCCCTCCACTTT. Amino acid sequence: CASSESLWLHWSSYNSPLHF.

This clonotype came up a few times. The chain is built from TRBV2 and TRBJ1-3; D unclear. This CDR3 is 18 amino acids long. Germline CDR1 reads SNHLY; CDR2 reads FYNNEI. V was shortened by 3 bases and J by 0 bases, with 18 bases between the two germline ends. CDR3 bases: TGTGCCAGCAGTGATCTGGGCAGGAGAACCTACTCTGGAAACACCATATATTTT. Translating gives CASSDLGRRTYSGNTIYF.

This clonotype was seen a handful of times. The chain is built from TRBV6-1 and TRBJ2-2; TRBD2 matches at 8 bases. CDR1 is MNHNS, CDR2 SASEGT, per germline. V dropped 5 bases and J dropped 1; count of bases not matched to a gene: 6. The CDR3 spans 16 residues. The CDR3 is CASSHTGTRNTGELFF. The CDR3 coding sequence is TGTGCCAGCAGTCATACCGGGACTAGGAACACCGGGGAGCTGTTTTTT.

There are a few counts of this clonotype. This rearrangement joins TRBV5-1 to TRBJ2-2; TRBD2 matches 13 bases. This CDR3 has 20 amino acids. V was clipped by 2 bases and J by 5 bases; unmatched bases: 15. Looked up from germline, CDR1 is SGHRS and CDR2 is YFSETQ. The CDR3 sequence is CASSFSSRTSGSLRTGELFF. The CDR3 DNA sequence: TGCGCCAGCAGCTTCTCCTCCCGGACTAGCGGGAGCCTTCGGACCGGGGAGCTGTTTTTT.

This clonotype has just a few counts. The V and J genes are TRBV7-9 and TRBJ1-2, with no clear D. Trimming took off 6 bases at V and 5 bases at J, with 13 bases between the two ends. Per germline, CDR1 SEHNR and CDR2 FQNEAQ (reference sequence). The CDR3 totals 13 residues. For the CDR3, the DNA is TGTGCCAGCAGTCACCAATGGGCTTATGGCTACACCTTC. It yields the protein CASSHQWAYGYTF.

This clonotype was seen repeatedly, ten times or more. The chain employs TRBV7-9 and TRBJ1-6; possibly TRBD1 for D (5 bases). This CDR3 spans 15 amino acids. Trimming shortened V by 4 bases and J by 5 bases, and 12 bases separated the two germline ends. Germline V lookup: CDR1 SEHNR, CDR2 FQNEAQ (reference sequence). DNA for the CDR3: TGTGCCAGCAGCTCGACAGATCCGCATAATTCACCCCTCCACTTT. As protein: CASSSTDPHNSPLHF. Full variable domain (rest looked up from reference TRBV7-9 and TRBJ1-6): DTGVSQNPRHKITKRGQNVTFRCDPISEHNRLYWYRQTLGQGPEFLTYFQNEAQLEKSRLLSDRFSAERPKGSFSTLEIQRTEQGDSAMYLCASSSTDPHNSPLHFGNGTRLTVT.

V and J are TRBV7-3 and TRBJ1-3, with a possible D match to TRBD1 (5 bases). The ends were cut back, 2 bases at V and 2 bases at J, with 7 bases in the middle. The CDR3 runs to 14 residues. Germline V gene data show CDR1 as SGHTA and CDR2 as FQGTGA. This CDR3 is CASSLGDPGNTIYF. The CDR3 nucleotides are TGTGCCAGCAGCTTAGGGGACCCTGGAAACACCATATATTTT.

The V call is TRBV11-2, the J call TRBJ2-7, with 7 nucleotides matching TRBD1. The CDR3 has 14 amino acids. With V trimmed by 5 bases and J by 3 bases, 7 bases remained unmatched. Germline V gene data show CDR1 as SGHAT and CDR2 as FQNNGV. CDR3 nucleotides: TGTGCCAGCAGCCACCCGGGACAGATCTACGAGCAGTACTTC. This encodes CASSHPGQIYEQYF.

V is TRBV12-3 or TRBV12-4 and J is TRBJ2-7, with D tentatively TRBD1 (5 bases). V shed 10 bases and J shed 5 bases, with 15 bases lying between them. The CDR3 covers 12 residues. The CDR3 protein is CAKPAGAHEQYF. CDR3 DNA: TGTGCCAAGCCCGCTGGGGCCCACGAGCAGTACTTC.

This sequence joins TRBV6-5 and TRBJ2-7, with 7 positions matching TRBD1. The CDR3 contains 15 residues. The J segment lost 2 bases and the V segment lost 2 bases, leaving 6 bases of the junction unmatched. Germline-derived CDR1 and CDR2 are MNHEY and SVGAGI. The DNA of the CDR3 is TGTGCCAGCAGTTACGGTGAGGGGGCGGCCTACGAGCAGTACTTC. It translates to CASSYGEGAAYEQYF.

The chain employs TRBV5-5 and TRBJ2-1; D may correspond to TRBD1 or TRBD2 (5 bases each). There are 13 residues in the CDR3. The germline V gene has CDR1 SGHKS and CDR2 YYEKEE (reference sequence). Trimming shortened V by 7 bases and J by 4 bases, and 12 bases separated the two germline ends. The CDR3 loop reads CASEGRVYNEQFF. The CDR3, as DNA: TGTGCCAGCGAGGGCAGGGTGTACAATGAGCAGTTCTTC. Full variable domain (rest looked up from reference TRBV5-5 and TRBJ2-1): DAGVTQSPTHLIKTRGQQVTLRCSPISGHKSVSWYQQVLGQGPQFIFQYYEKEERGRGNFPDRFSARQFPNYSSELNVNALLLGDSALYLCASEGRVYNEQFFGPGTRLTVL.

This clonotype was detected a few times. The genes are TRBV28 and TRBJ2-1, with D possibly being TRBD2 (6 bases). The CDR3 has 16 amino acids. Germline CDR1 MDHEN, CDR2 SYDVKM. Trimming removed 3 bases at V and 2 bases at J, with 14 bases between. CDR3 residues: CASSFSLSGAYNEQFF. The CDR3 DNA reads TGTGCCAGCAGTTTTTCACTTAGCGGAGCCTACAATGAGCAGTTCTTC.

This clonotype has more than one count but fewer than ten. This chain joins TRBV24-1 and TRBJ2-1; D ambiguous. V was shortened by 2 bases and J by 3 bases, with 7 bases between the two germline ends. Germline CDR1 is KGHDR and CDR2 is SFDVKD. The CDR3 contains 14 residues. CDR3 region: CATSDSEIYNEQFF. The CDR3 DNA is TGTGCCACCAGTGATTCAGAGATCTACAATGAGCAGTTCTTC.

The sample holds a few counts of this clonotype. This chain connects TRBV6-1 to TRBJ2-1; D tentatively reads TRBD1 or TRBD2 (5 bases each). Trimming removed 2 bases at V and 4 bases at J, with 9 bases between. This CDR3 has 14 amino acids. Germline V gives CDR1 MNHNS, CDR2 SASEGT. The CDR3 nucleotides are TGTGCCAGCAGTGAACAGGGAGATTACAATGAGCAGTTCTTC. This codes for CASSEQGDYNEQFF.